A single sample is the source of the 11 T cell receptor beta chains below, sequenced in a study of blood T cell repertoires in COVID-19. The table came from immunoSEQ multiplex PCR; TCRdb's copy has only in-frame clones and leaves some out. Of about 73,000 clones listed, approximately 80% are singletons. Sequencing was performed on peripheral blood. These receptor sequences come from a man between 65 and 80 years old with COVID-19, enrolled during active disease.

The chain recombines TRBV20-1 with TRBJ2-1, with 10 bases identical to TRBD2. CDR1 is DFQATT and CDR2 is SNEGSKA in the germline V gene (reference sequence). This CDR3 comprises 11 residues. The trim removed 5 bases at V and 12 bases at J, leaving 4 bases unmatched. CDR3 sequence: CSAGSGRGQFF. The CDR3 DNA follows: TGCAGTGCTGGAAGCGGGAGGGGGCAGTTCTTC.

The chain is built from TRBV5-1 and TRBJ2-7; D uncertain. The CDR3 is 12 residues long. V lost 2 bases and J lost 0, with 3 bases in between. CDR1 and CDR2 from the germline V gene are SGHRS and YFSETQ. The CDR3 nucleotides read TGCGCCAGCAGCTTCAACTCCTACGAGCAGTACTTC. Its translation is CASSFNSYEQYF.

The chain employs TRBV6-2 or TRBV6-3 and TRBJ2-1; 11 bases align to TRBD2. The germline V gene encodes CDR1 MNHEY and CDR2 SVGEGT. Trimming at V came to 4 bases and at J to 9 bases, leaving 8 bases not matched to a gene. The CDR3 is made up of 15 amino acids. CDR3 sequence reads: CASSSWTSGLGEQFF. The DNA for the CDR3 is TGTGCCAGCAGTTCCTGGACTAGCGGGCTCGGTGAGCAGTTCTTC.

The chain is built from TRBV10-2 and TRBJ1-2; TRBD1 might be the D (6 bases). V gave up 3 bases and J gave up 6 bases, with 11 bases separating them. The CDR3 totals 13 residues. Germline V gene data show CDR1 as WSHSY and CDR2 as SAAADI. CDR3 amino acids: CASSDTGRDGYTF. The CDR3 nucleotides are TGCGCCAGCAGTGATACAGGGAGGGATGGCTACACCTTC.

V and J are TRBV6-5 and TRBJ1-1; TRBD1 matches 9 bases. This CDR3 spans 15 amino acids. In germline, CDR1 is MNHEY, CDR2 SVGAGI. J lost 6 bases, V lost 6 bases, and 11 bases had no gene match. This chain's CDR3 is CASRPDRGDMAEAFF. The CDR3 bases are TGTGCCAGCAGGCCCGACAGGGGGGACATGGCTGAAGCTTTCTTT.

The chain recombines TRBV7-2 with TRBJ1-3, with TRBD1 matching over 8 bases. The CDR3 covers 16 residues. V lost 3 bases, J lost 1 base, and 5 bases stayed unmatched. Germline V gene sequence: CDR1 SGHTA, CDR2 FQGNSA. CDR3 loop: CASSLQGALSGNTIYF. The CDR3 bases are TGTGCCAGCAGCTTGCAGGGGGCTTTATCTGGAAACACCATATATTTT.

Regarding this clone: At one boundary the junction diverges from the germline segment, which might be a read error. The chain recombines TRBV7-7 with TRBJ2-2, with D perhaps TRBD1 (5 bases). Germline CDR1 reads SSHAT; CDR2 reads FNYEAQ (reference sequence). The CDR3 runs to 15 residues. The CDR3 nucleotides read TGTGCTAGCAGCCGAGACAGCTCGAACACCGGGGAGCTGTTTTTT. Amino acids: CASSRDSSNTGELFF.

In its sample, this clone was seen once. V usage is TRBV19 and J usage is TRBJ2-1; TRBD1 matches 7 bases. V was pared by 0 bases and J by 4 bases, with 9 bases of the junction left unmatched. There are 17 residues in the CDR3. Germline V lookup: CDR1 LNHDA, CDR2 SQIVND (reference sequence). CDR3 DNA: TGTGCCAGTAGTATAGATACGACAGGGTCCTTATACAATGAGCAGTTCTTC. It is translated as CASSIDTTGSLYNEQFF.

The V and J genes are TRBV25-1 and TRBJ2-2; weak D call: TRBD1 (6 bases). V was trimmed by 7 bases and J by 4 bases, leaving 19 bases between them. CDR1 and CDR2 (germline): MGHDK, SYGVNS. This CDR3 has 16 residues. DNA for the CDR3: TGTGCCAGCAATCCAAATACAGGGTCGGGCACCGGGGAGCTGTTTTTT. Protein product: CASNPNTGSGTGELFF.

J is TRBJ1-2 and V is TRBV20-1; no reliable D call. V was clipped by 3 bases and J by 8 bases, with 10 bases between them. The CDR3 length is 11 residues. Germline values: CDR1 DFQATT, CDR2 SNEGSKA (reference sequence). CDR3 coding DNA: TGCAGTGCTAGCCAAGTGCGGGGCTACACCTTC. It encodes CSASQVRGYTF.

The CDR3: CSAQTGWNEKLFF. DNA for the CDR3: TGCAGCGCTCAGACAGGGTGGAATGAAAAACTGTTTTTT. The chain couples TRBV29-1 to TRBJ1-4; 7 positions agree with TRBD1. Trimming at V came to 7 bases and at J to 5 bases, leaving 7 bases not matched to a gene. The CDR3 covers 13 residues. CDR1 and CDR2 from the germline V gene are SQVTM and ANQGSEA. The variable domain in full, completed from reference TRBV29-1 and TRBJ1-4, reads SAVISQKPSRDICQRGTSLTIQCQVDSQVTMMFWYRQQPGQSLTLIATANQGSEATYESGFVIDKFPISRPNLTFSTLTVSNMSPEDSSIYLCSAQTGWNEKLFFGSGTQLSVL.